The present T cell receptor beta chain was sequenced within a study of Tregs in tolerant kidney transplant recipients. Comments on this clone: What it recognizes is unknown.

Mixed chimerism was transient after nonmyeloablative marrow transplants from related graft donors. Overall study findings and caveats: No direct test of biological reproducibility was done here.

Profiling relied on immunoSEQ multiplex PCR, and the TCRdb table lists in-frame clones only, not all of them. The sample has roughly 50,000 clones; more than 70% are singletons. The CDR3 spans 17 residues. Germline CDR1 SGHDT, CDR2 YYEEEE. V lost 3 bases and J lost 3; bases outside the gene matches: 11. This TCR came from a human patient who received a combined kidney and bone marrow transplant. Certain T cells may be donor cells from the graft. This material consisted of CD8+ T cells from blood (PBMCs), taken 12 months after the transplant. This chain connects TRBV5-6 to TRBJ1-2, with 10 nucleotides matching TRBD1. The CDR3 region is CASSSVYRQGADYGYTF. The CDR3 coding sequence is TGTGCCAGCAGCTCGGTATATCGACAGGGGGCCGACTATGGCTACACCTTC. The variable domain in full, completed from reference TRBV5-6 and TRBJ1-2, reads DAGVTQSPTHLIKTRGQQVTLRCSPKSGHDTVSWYQQALGQGPQFIFQYYEEEERQRGNFPDRFSGHQFPNYSSELNVNALLLGDSALYLCASSSVYRQGADYGYTFGSGTRLTVV.